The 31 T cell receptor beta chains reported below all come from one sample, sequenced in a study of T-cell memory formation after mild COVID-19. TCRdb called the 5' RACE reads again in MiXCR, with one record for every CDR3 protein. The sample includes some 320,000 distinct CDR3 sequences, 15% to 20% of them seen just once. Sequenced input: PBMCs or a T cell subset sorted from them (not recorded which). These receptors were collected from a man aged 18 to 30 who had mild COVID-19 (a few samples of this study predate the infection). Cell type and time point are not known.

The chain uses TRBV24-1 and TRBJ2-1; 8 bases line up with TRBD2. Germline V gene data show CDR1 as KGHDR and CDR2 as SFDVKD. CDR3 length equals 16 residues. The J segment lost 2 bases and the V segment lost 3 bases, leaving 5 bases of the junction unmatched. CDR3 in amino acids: CATSDAMRGAYNEQFF. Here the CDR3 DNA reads TGTGCCACCAGTGATGCCATGCGGGGGGCCTACAATGAGCAGTTCTTC.

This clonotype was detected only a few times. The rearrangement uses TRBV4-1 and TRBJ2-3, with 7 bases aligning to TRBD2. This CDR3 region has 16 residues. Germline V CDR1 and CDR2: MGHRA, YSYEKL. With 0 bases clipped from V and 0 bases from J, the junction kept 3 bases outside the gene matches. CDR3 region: CASSQEAGSSTDTQYF. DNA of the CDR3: TGCGCCAGCAGCCAAGAAGCGGGGTCTAGCACAGATACGCAGTATTTT.

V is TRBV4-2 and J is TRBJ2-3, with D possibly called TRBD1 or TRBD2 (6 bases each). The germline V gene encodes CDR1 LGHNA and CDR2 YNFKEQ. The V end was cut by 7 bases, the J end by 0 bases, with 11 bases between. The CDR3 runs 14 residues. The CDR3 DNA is TGTGCCAGCACCCCGGGGGCTAGCACAGATACGCAGTATTTT. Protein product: CASTPGASTDTQYF.

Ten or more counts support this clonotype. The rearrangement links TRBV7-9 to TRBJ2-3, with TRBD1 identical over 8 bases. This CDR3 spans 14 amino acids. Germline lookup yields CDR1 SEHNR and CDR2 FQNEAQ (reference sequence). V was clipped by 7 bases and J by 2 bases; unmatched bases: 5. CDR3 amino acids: CASTGQGATDTQYF. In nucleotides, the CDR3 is TGTGCCAGCACCGGACAGGGAGCCACAGATACGCAGTATTTT.

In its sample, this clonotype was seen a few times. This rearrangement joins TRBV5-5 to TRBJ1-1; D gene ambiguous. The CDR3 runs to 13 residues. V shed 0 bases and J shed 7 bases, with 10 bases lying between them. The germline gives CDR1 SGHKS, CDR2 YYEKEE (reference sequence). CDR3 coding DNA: TGTGCCAGCAGCTTGGGGGGTCCAGGTGAAGCTTTCTTT. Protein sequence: CASSLGGPGEAFF.

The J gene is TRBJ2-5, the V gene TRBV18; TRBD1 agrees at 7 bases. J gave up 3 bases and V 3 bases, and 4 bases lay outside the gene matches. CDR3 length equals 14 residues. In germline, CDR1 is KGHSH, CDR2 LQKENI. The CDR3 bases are TGTGCCAGCTCACCTACAGGGGAAAAAGAGACCCAGTACTTC. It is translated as CASSPTGEKETQYF.

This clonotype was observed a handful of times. The CDR3 DNA reads TGTGCCAGCAGCTTTCGGGGAGGGACGAGTCCTACGCAGTATTTT. Translation: CASSFRGGTSPTQYF. V is TRBV7-3 and J is TRBJ2-3; 7 bases agree with TRBD2. CDR1 and CDR2 (germline): SGHTA, FQGTGA. There are 15 residues in the CDR3. Trimming removed 3 bases from V and 8 bases from J; junction bases left unmatched: 11.

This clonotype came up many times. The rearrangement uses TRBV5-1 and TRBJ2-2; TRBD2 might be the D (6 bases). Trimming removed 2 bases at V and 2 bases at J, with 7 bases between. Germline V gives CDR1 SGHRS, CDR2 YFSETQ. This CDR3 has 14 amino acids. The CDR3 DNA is TGCGCCAGCAGCTTAGGGACTAACACCGGGGAGCTGTTTTTT. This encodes CASSLGTNTGELFF.

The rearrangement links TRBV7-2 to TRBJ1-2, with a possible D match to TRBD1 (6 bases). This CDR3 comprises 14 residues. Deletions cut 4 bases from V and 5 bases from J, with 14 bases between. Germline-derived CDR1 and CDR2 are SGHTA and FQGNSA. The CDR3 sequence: CASSSYRVQYGYTF. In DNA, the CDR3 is TGTGCCAGCAGCTCATACAGGGTGCAATATGGCTACACCTTC.

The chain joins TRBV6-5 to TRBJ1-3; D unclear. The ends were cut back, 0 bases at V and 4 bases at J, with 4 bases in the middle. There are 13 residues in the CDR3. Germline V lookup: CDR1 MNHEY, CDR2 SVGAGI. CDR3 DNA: TGTGCCAGCAGTTACTCGGCAGGAAACACCATATATTTT. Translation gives CASSYSAGNTIYF.

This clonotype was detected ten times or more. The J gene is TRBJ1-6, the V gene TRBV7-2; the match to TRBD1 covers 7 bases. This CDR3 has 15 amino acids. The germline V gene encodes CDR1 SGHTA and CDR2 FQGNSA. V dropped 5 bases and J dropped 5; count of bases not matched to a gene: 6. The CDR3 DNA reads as TGTGCCAGCAGCCCGGGGACAGAAGATAATTCACCCCTCCACTTT. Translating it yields CASSPGTEDNSPLHF.

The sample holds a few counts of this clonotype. The CDR3 DNA sequence: TGCAGTGCTAGAGGAGGACAGGGGGCGGTTGGCTACACCTTC. It translates to CSARGGQGAVGYTF. The chain is built from TRBV20-1 and TRBJ1-2; TRBD1 agrees at 11 bases. CDR1 and CDR2 from the germline V gene are DFQATT and SNEGSKA (reference sequence). The CDR3 totals 14 residues. Trimming cost V 1 base and J 7 bases; bases outside gene matches: 5.

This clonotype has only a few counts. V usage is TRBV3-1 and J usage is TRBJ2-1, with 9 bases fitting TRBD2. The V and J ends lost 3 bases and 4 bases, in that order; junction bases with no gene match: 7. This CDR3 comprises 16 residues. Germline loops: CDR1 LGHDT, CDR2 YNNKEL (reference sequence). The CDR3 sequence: CASSQYAGGAYNEQFF. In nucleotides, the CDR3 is TGTGCCAGCAGCCAGTACGCGGGGGGGGCATACAATGAGCAGTTCTTC.

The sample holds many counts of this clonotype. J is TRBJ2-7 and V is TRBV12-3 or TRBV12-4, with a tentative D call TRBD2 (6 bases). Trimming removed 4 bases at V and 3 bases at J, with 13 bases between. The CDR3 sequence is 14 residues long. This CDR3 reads CASSYGGIFYEQYF. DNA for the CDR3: TGTGCCAGCAGTTACGGAGGGATCTTCTACGAGCAGTACTTC.

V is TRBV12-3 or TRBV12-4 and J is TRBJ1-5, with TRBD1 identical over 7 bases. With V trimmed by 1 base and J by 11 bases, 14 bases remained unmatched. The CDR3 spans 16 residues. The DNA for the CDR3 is TGTGCCAGCAGTTTAGGTCTTAGACAGGGTTTTGAGGCCCAGCATTTT. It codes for CASSLGLRQGFEAQHF.

CDR3 DNA sequence: TGTGCCAGCAGCCGGACAGGGGTTAGCACAGATACGCAGTATTTT. As protein: CASSRTGVSTDTQYF. The chain recombines TRBV5-4 with TRBJ2-3; 9 nucleotides line up with TRBD1. This CDR3 comprises 15 residues. The germline gives CDR1 SGHNT, CDR2 YYREEE (reference sequence). The V segment lost 4 bases and the J segment 0 bases; nucleotides outside the gene matches: 3.

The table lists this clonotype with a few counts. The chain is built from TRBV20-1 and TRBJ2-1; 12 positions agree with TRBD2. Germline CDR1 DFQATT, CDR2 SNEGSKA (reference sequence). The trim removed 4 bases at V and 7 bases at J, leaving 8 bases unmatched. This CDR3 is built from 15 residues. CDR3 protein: CSATSLAGGLNEQFF. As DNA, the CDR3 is TGCAGTGCTACTTCCCTAGCGGGGGGGCTTAATGAGCAGTTCTTC.

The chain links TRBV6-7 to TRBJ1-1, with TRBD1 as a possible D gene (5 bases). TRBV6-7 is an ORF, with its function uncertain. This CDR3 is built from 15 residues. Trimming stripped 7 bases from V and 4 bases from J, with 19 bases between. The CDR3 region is CASKPRQRTGTEAFF. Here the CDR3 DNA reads TGTGCCAGCAAACCTAGACAGAGGACGGGCACTGAAGCTTTCTTT.

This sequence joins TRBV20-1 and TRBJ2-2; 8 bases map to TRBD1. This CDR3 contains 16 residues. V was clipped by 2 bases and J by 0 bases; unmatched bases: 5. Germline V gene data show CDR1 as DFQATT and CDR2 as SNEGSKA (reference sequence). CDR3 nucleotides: TGCAGTGCTAGACGGACAGGGCTAGCGAACACCGGGGAGCTGTTTTTT. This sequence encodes CSARRTGLANTGELFF.

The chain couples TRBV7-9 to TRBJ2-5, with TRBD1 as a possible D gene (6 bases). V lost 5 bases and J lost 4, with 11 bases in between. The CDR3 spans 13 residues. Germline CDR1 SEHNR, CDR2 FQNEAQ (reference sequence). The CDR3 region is CASSASGVETQYF. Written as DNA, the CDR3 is TGTGCCAGCAGCGCCTCAGGGGTAGAGACCCAGTACTTC. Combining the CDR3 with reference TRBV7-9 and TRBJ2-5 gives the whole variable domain DTGVSQNPRHKITKRGQNVTFRCDPISEHNRLYWYRQTLGQGPEFLTYFQNEAQLEKSRLLSDRFSAERPKGSFSTLEIQRTEQGDSAMYLCASSASGVETQYFGPGTRLLVL.

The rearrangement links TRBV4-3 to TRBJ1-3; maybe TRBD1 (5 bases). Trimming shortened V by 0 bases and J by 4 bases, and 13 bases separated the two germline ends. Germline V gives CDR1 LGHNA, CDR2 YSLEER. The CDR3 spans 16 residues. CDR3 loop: CASSQDLPGLGNTIYF. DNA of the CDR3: TGCGCCAGCAGCCAAGATCTGCCAGGGCTAGGAAACACCATATATTTT.

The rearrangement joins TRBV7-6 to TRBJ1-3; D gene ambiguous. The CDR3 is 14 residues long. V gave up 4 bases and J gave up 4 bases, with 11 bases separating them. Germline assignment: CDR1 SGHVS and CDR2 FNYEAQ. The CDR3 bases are TGTGCCAGCAGCTCTTCTGAGCTCGGAAACACCATATATTTT. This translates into CASSSSELGNTIYF.

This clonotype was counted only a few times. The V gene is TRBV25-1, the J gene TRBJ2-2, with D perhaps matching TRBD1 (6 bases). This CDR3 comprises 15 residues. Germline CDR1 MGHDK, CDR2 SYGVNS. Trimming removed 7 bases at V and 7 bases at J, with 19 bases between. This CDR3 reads CASTQYGGEYGELFF. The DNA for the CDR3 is TGTGCCAGCACACAGTATGGGGGCGAGTACGGGGAGCTGTTTTTT. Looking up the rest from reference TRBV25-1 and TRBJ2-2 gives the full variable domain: EADIYQTPRYLVIGTGKKITLECSQTMGHDKMYWYQQDPGMELHLIHYSYGVNSTEKGDLSSESTVSRIRTEHFPLTLESARPSHTSQYLCASTQYGGEYGELFFGEGSRLTVL.

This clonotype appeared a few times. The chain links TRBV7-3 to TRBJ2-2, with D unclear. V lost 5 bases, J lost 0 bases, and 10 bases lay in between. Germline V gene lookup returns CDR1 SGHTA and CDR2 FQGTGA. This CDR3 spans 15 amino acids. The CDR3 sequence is CASSPRRSNTGELFF. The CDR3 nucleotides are TGTGCCAGCAGCCCGAGGCGATCGAACACCGGGGAGCTGTTTTTT.

In nucleotides, the CDR3 is TGCAGTGCTAGCGGACAGGTCCTCGAGCAGTACTTC. It is translated as CSASGQVLEQYF. This chain joins TRBV20-1 and TRBJ2-7; 7 bases map to TRBD1. V shed 3 bases and J 6 bases; nucleotides not matched to a gene: 5. CDR3 length: 12 amino acids. Per germline, CDR1 DFQATT and CDR2 SNEGSKA (reference sequence).

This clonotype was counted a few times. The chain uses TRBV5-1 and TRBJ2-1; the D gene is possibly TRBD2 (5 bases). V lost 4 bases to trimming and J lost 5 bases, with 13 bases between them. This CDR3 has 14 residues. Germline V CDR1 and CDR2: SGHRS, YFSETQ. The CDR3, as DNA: TGCGCCAGCAGCCCCGGGCCCGGGGACAATGAGCAGTTCTTC. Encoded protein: CASSPGPGDNEQFF.

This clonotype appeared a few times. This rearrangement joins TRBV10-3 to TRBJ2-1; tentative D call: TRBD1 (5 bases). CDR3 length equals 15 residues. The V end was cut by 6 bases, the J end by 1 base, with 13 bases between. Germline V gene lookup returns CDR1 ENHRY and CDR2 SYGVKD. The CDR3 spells CAISPRAGSYNEQFF. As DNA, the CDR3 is TGTGCCATCAGCCCCAGGGCAGGGTCCTACAATGAGCAGTTCTTC.

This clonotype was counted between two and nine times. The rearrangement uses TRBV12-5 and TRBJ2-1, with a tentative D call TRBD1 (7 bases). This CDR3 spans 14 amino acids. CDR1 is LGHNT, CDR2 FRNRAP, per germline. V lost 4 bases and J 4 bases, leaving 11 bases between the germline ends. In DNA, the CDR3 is TGTGCTAGTGGTTCAGGGGGGAAATACAATGAGCAGTTCTTC. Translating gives CASGSGGKYNEQFF.

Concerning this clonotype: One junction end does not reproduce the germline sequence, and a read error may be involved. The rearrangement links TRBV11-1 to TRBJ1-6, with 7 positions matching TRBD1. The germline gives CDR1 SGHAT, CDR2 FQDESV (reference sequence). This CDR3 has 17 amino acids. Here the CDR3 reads CASSLADRSSYNSPLHF. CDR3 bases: TGTGCCAGCAGCCTAGCGGACAGGAGTTCTTATAATTCACCCCTCCACTTT.

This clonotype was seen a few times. The CDR3 sequence: CASRTGGDTEAFF. In DNA form, the CDR3 reads TGTGCCAGCAGAACAGGGGGTGACACTGAAGCTTTCTTT. This chain joins TRBV12-3 or TRBV12-4 and TRBJ1-1; 8 bases are a match to TRBD1. The CDR3 has 13 residues. The V and J ends lost 6 bases and 3 bases, in that order; junction bases with no gene match: 3.

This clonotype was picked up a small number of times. For the CDR3, the DNA is TGTGCCAGCGGTCTAGGGGGCGAGCAGAGAGAGACCCAGTACTTC. Its protein is CASGLGGEQRETQYF. The V and J genes are TRBV11-2 and TRBJ2-5; 7 nucleotides match TRBD1. The CDR3 covers 15 residues. The trim removed 8 bases at V and 4 bases at J, leaving 13 bases unmatched. Germline loops: CDR1 SGHAT, CDR2 FQNNGV.